The next 5 T cell receptor beta chains were all read from a single sample in a study of cytomegalovirus exposure and HLA in healthy donors. Repertoires were generated with immunoSEQ multiplex PCR, while TCRdb's copy carries only in-frame clones and drops some. The sample consists of about 65,000 clones, about 90% of them appearing once. Sequencing was performed on PBMCs. The receptors stem from a woman younger than 30 in good health and CMV-seronegative.

This chain uses TRBV28 with TRBJ1-1, with 9 bases that match TRBD1. CDR3 length equals 14 residues. Germline CDR1 is MDHEN and CDR2 is SYDVKM. V shed 6 bases, J shed 5 bases, and the junction held 7 bases outside the gene matches. DNA of the CDR3: TGTGCCAGCAGCTCGGGACAGGGTCGGACTGAAGCTTTCTTT. It codes for CASSSGQGRTEAFF. The complete variable domain, with remaining parts taken from reference TRBV28 and TRBJ1-1, reads DVKVTQSSRYLVKRTGEKVFLECVQDMDHENMFWYRQDPGLGLRLIYFSYDVKMKEKGDIPEGYSVSREKKERFSLILESASTNQTSMYLCASSSGQGRTEAFFGQGTRLTVV.

A few counts support this clone. V gene TRBV6-1 combines with J gene TRBJ2-1; weak D call: TRBD1 (6 bases). V was cut by 4 bases and J by 8 bases, with 15 bases left in between. Germline V gene lookup returns CDR1 MNHNS and CDR2 SASEGT. The CDR3 has 14 residues. The CDR3 DNA is TGTGCCAGCAGTGCAGCAGGGGAAGCGTATGAGCAGTTCTTC. Protein: CASSAAGEAYEQFF.

This clone has just a few counts. The chain has TRBV5-1 and TRBJ2-7, with D unclear. The CDR3 runs 15 residues. V was pared by 4 bases and J by 5 bases, with 19 bases between. Looked up from germline, CDR1 is SGHRS and CDR2 is YFSETQ. CDR3 sequence reads: CASSPARRLQDEQYF. CDR3 nucleotides: TGCGCCAGCAGCCCGGCACGGAGACTTCAAGACGAGCAGTACTTC.

CDR3 sequence reads: CASSPGGTQNTEAFF. DNA of the CDR3: TGTGCCAGCTCACCAGGAGGAACCCAGAACACTGAAGCTTTCTTT. The V and J genes are TRBV18 and TRBJ1-1, with D hard to call. V lost 2 bases to trimming and J lost 1 base, with 11 bases between them. Germline V gene lookup returns CDR1 KGHSH and CDR2 LQKENI. CDR3 size: 15 residues.

The V gene is TRBV27, the J gene TRBJ2-1; 13 nucleotides line up with TRBD2. J lost 6 bases, V lost 5 bases, and 10 bases had no gene match. Germline CDR1 reads MNHEY; CDR2 reads SMNVEV (reference sequence). The CDR3 consists of 17 residues. The CDR3 nucleotides are TGTGCCAGCAGTGCTTGGACTAGCGGGAGTTTCGGCAATGAGCAGTTCTTC. Translated, it gives CASSAWTSGSFGNEQFF.